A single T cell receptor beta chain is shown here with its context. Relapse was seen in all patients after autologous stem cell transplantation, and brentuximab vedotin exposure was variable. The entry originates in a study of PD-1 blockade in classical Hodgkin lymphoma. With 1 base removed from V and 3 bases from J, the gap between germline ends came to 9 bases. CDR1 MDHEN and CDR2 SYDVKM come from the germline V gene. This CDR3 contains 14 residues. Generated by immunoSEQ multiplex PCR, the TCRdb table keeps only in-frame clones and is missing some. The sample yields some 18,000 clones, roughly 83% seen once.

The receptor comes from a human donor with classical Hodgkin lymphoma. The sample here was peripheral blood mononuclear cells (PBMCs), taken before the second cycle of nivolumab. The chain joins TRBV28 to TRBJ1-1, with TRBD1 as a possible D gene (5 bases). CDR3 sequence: CASSLFWGDTEAFF. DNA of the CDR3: TGTGCCAGCAGTTTATTCTGGGGGGACACTGAAGCTTTCTTT.